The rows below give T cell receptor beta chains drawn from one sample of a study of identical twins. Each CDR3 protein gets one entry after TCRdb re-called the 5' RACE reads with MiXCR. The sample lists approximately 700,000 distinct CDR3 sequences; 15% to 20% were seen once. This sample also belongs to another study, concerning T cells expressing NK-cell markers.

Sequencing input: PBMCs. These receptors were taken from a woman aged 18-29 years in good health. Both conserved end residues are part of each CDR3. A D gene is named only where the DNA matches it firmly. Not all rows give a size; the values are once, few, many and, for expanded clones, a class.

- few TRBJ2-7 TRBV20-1 CSAPLLAVSSYEQYF TGCAGTGCTCCCCTGTTGGCGGTAAGCTCCTACGAGCAGTACTTC
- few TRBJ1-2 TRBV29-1 CSVAGSINYGYTF TGCAGCGTTGCTGGGAGTATTAACTATGGCTACACCTTC
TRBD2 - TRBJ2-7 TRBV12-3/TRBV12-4 CASSLTSGIPYEQYF TGTGCCAGCAGTTTAACTAGCGGGATCCCCTACGAGCAGTACTTC
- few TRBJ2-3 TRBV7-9 CASSFNQGGSTDTQYF TGTGCCAGCAGTTTTAACCAAGGGGGGTCCACAGATACGCAGTATTTT
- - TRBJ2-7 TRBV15 CATGSRLVGYEQYF TGTGCCACCGGTAGTCGACTAGTAGGGTACGAGCAGTACTTC
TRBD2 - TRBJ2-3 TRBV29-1 CSVLGGTSGNLIDTQYF TGCAGCGTTTTAGGAGGGACTAGCGGAAACCTGATAGATACGCAGTATTTT
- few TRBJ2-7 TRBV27 CASSLLSDGYEQYF TGTGCCAGCAGTTTATTATCGGATGGCTACGAGCAGTACTTC
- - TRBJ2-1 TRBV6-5 CASSYTPSGGYNEQFF TGTGCCAGCAGTTACACCCCTAGTGGGGGCTACAATGAGCAGTTCTTC
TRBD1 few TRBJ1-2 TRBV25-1 CASSAQGARGYTF TGTGCCAGCAGTGCACAGGGGGCACGGGGCTACACCTTC
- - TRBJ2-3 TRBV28 CASRPGRSTDTQYF TGTGCCAGCAGGCCCGGTAGAAGCACAGATACGCAGTATTTT
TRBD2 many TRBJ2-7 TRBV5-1 CASSLTPSGARSYEQYF TGCGCCAGCAGCTTGACCCCTAGCGGGGCCCGCTCCTACGAGCAGTACTTC
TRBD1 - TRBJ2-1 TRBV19 CASSTNYRGAEQFF TGTGCCAGTAGTACGAATTACAGGGGAGCTGAGCAGTTCTTC
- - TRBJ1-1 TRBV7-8 CASRKGETSVNTEAFF TGTGCCAGCCGCAAAGGGGAGACGAGTGTGAACACTGAAGCTTTCTTT
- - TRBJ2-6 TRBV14 CASSQGWGRVSGANVLTF TGTGCCAGCAGCCAAGGTTGGGGCAGAGTCTCTGGGGCCAACGTCCTGACTTTC
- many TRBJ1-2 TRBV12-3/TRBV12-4 CASSRDGSYGYTF TGTGCCAGCAGTCGCGACGGATCCTATGGCTACACCTTC
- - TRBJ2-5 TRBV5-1 CASSLALAPETQYF TGCGCCAGCAGCTTGGCCCTAGCCCCAGAGACCCAGTACTTC
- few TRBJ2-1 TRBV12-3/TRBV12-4 CASSLAGGIEQFF TGTGCCAGCAGTTTAGCTGGGGGCATTGAGCAGTTCTTC
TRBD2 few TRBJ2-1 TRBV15 CATSREGSLAGGLNEQFF TGTGCCACCAGCAGAGAGGGGTCTCTAGCGGGAGGGCTCAATGAGCAGTTCTTC
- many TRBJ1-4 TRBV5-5 CASSFDQGDGEKLFF TGTGCCAGCAGTTTTGACCAAGGGGATGGTGAAAAACTGTTTTTT
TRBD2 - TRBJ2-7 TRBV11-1 CASSSSGEGSGGPRWYEQYF TGTGCCAGCAGCTCCTCCGGTGAAGGTAGCGGGGGGCCGCGGTGGTACGAGCAGTACTTC
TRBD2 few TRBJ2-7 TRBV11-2 CASSLLLAGGYEQYF TGTGCCAGCAGCTTACTGCTAGCGGGAGGTTACGAGCAGTACTTC
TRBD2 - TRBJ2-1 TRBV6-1 CASRTSGGSYNEQFF TGTGCCAGCAGAACCTCGGGGGGCTCCTACAATGAGCAGTTCTTC
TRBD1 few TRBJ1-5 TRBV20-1 CSARGTGGWNQPQHF TGCAGTGCTAGAGGGACAGGGGGCTGGAATCAGCCCCAGCATTTT
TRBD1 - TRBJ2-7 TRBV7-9 CASSLNSGGDEQYF TGTGCCAGCAGCTTAAATTCAGGGGGTGACGAGCAGTACTTC
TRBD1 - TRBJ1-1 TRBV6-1 CASSLTGGANTEAFF TGTGCCAGCAGTCTCACAGGGGGGGCTAACACTGAAGCTTTCTTT
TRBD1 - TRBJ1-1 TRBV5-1 CASTPTGVSNTEAFF TGCGCCAGCACACCGACAGGGGTTTCGAACACTGAAGCTTTCTTT
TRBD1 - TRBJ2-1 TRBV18 CASSRPNRGVYNEQFF TGTGCCAGCTCACGACCAAACAGGGGGGTTTACAATGAGCAGTTCTTC
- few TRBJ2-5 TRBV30 CAWKQAGTQYF TGTGCCTGGAAACAGGCCGGGACCCAGTACTTC
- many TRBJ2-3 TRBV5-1 CASSLDRSDTQYF TGCGCCAGCAGCTTGGACAGGTCAGATACGCAGTATTTT
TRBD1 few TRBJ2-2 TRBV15 CATGYRGPNTGELFF TGTGCCACCGGCTACAGGGGCCCGAACACCGGGGAGCTGTTTTTT
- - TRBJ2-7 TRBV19 CASSNPGGSPSYEQYF TGTGCCAGTAGTAACCCCGGAGGGTCCCCTTCCTACGAGCAGTACTTC
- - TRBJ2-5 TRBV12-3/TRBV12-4 CASSLHVSGRTETQYF TGTGCCAGCAGTTTACACGTTTCGGGCAGGACGGAGACCCAGTACTTC
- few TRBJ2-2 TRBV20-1 CSARAYGGGTGELFF TGCAGTGCTAGGGCATACGGGGGCGGCACCGGGGAGCTGTTTTTT
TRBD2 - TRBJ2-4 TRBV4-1 CASSMIAGGLNDKNIQYF TGCGCCAGCAGTATGATAGCGGGGGGCCTGAATGATAAAAACATTCAGTACTTC
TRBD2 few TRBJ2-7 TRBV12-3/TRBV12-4 CASNRGGGFDEQYF TGTGCCAGCAACCGAGGCGGGGGGTTCGACGAGCAGTACTTC
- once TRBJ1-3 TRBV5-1 CASSLDPGGNTIYF TGCGCCAGCAGCTTGGATCCAGGTGGAAACACCATATATTTT
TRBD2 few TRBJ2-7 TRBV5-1 CASSNRDYSSYEQYF TGCGCCAGCAGCAACCGGGACTACTCCTCCTACGAGCAGTACTTC
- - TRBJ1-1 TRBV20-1 CSATQGLSTEAFF TGCAGTGCTACCCAGGGACTGAGCACTGAAGCTTTCTTT
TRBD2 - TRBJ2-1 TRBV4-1 CASSPAGTSGEQFF TGCGCCAGCAGCCCGGCCGGGACTAGCGGTGAGCAGTTCTTC
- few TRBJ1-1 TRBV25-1 CASTLGAANTEAFF TGTGCCAGCACCCTGGGGGCAGCGAACACTGAAGCTTTCTTT
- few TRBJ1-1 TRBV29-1 CSVARTENTEAFF TGCAGCGTTGCTCGGACTGAGAACACTGAAGCTTTCTTT
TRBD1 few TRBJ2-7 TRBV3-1 CASSPVSLWTGGLSEQYF TGTGCCAGCAGCCCGGTGTCACTCTGGACAGGGGGCCTAAGCGAGCAGTACTTC
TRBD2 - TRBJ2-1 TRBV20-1 CSARRSSGRANEQFF TGCAGTGCTAGAAGGTCTAGCGGGAGGGCAAATGAGCAGTTCTTC
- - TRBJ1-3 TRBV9 CASKGGNTIYF TGTGCCAGCAAGGGGGGAAACACCATATATTTT
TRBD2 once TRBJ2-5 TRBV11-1 CASSFPAGTSGVYQETQYF TGTGCCAGCAGCTTTCCGGCCGGGACTAGCGGTGTGTACCAAGAGACCCAGTACTTC
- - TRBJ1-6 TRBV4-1 CASSQDTRDYSPLHF TGCGCCAGCAGCCAAGATACCAGGGACTATTCACCCCTCCACTTT
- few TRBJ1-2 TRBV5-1 CASSLLEDGYTF TGCGCCAGCAGCTTGCTTGAGGATGGCTACACCTTC
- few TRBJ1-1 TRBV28 CASSYGTAMNTEAFF TGTGCCAGCAGTTACGGGACGGCGATGAACACTGAAGCTTTCTTT